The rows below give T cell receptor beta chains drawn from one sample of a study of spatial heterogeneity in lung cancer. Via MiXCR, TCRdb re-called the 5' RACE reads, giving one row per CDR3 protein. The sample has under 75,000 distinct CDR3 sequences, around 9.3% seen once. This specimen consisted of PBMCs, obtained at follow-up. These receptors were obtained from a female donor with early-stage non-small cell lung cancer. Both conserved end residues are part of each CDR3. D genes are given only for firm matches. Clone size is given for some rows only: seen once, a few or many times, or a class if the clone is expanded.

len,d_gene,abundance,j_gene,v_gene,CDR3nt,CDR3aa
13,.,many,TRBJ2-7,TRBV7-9,TGTGCCAGCAGCTTGTGGGACAACTACGAGCAGTACTTC,CASSLWDNYEQYF
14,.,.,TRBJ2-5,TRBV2,TGTGCCAGCAGTGAACTATCTTCCGAAGAGACCCAGTACTTC,CASSELSSEETQYF
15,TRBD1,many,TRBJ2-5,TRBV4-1,TGCGCCAGCAGCCGGACAGGGTCGGGTGAAGAGACCCAGTACTTC,CASSRTGSGEETQYF
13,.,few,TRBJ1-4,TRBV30,TGTGCCTGGAGTGTACAGGGAAGAGAAAAACTGTTTTTT,CAWSVQGREKLFF
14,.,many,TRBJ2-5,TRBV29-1,TGCAGCGTTGTCCCCCAGGTTCACCAAGAGACCCAGTACTTC,CSVVPQVHQETQYF
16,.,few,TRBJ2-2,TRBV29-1,TGCAGCGCTAAAACTTGGCGGGGATTGAACACCGGGGAGCTGTTTTTT,CSAKTWRGLNTGELFF
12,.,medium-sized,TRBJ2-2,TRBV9,TGTGCCAGCAGCACCCTGATCGGGGAGCTGTTTTTT,CASSTLIGELFF
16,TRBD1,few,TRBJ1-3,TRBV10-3,TGTGCCATCAGTGGATCCGACAGGGGTCCTGGAAACACCATATATTTT,CAISGSDRGPGNTIYF
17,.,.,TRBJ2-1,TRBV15,TGTGCCACCAGCAGAGATCGAGGACTTAAATCCTACAATGAGCAGTTCTTC,CATSRDRGLKSYNEQFF
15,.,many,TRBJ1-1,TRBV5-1,TGCGCCAGCAGCCGATTCGGCCAGGGGAACACTGAAGCTTTCTTT,CASSRFGQGNTEAFF
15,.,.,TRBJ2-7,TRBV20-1,TGCAGTGCTAGAGACGGAAAGGTCACCCTGGGGGAGCAGTACTTC,CSARDGKVTLGEQYF
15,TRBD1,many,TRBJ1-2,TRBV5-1,TGCGCCAGCACGCCCTGGACAGGATCTAACTATGGCTACACCTTC,CASTPWTGSNYGYTF
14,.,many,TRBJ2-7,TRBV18,TGTGCCAGCTCACTGCTACAGGGAACCAACGAGCAGTACTTC,CASSLLQGTNEQYF
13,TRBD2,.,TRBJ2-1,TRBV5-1,TGCGCCAGCAGCTTAGGACTAGTCAATGAGCAGTTCTTC,CASSLGLVNEQFF
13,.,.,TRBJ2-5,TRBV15,TGTGCCACCAGCAGAGGACGTAGGGAGACCCAGTACTTC,CATSRGRRETQYF
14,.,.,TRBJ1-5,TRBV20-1,TGCAGTGGCTGGCGGGGTAGTATGGATCAGCCCCAGCATTTT,CSGWRGSMDQPQHF
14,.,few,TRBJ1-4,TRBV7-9,TGTGCCAGCAGCTTAGATCAGGGTGATGAAAAACTGTTTTTT,CASSLDQGDEKLFF
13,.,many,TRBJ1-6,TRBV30,TGTGCCTGGAGCGCTACTTATAATTCACCCCTCCACTTT,CAWSATYNSPLHF
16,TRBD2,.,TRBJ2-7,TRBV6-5,TGTGCCAGCAGTTACTCGGGTAGCGGGAGTACGTACGAGCAGTACTTC,CASSYSGSGSTYEQYF
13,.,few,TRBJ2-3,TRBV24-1,TGTGCCACCAGTGAGCAAAGCACAGATACGCAGTATTTT,CATSEQSTDTQYF